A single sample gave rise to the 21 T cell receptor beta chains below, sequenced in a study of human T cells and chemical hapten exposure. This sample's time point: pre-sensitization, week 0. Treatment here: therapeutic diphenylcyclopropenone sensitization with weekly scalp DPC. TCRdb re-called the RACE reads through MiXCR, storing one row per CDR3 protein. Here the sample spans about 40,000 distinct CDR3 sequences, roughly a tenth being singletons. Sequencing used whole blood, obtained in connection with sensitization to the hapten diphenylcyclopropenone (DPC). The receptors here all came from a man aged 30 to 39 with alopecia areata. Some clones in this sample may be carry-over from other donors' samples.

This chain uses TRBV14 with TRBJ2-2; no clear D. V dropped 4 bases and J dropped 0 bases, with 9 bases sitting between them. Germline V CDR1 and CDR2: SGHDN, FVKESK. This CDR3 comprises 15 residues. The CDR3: CASSLRRANTGELFF. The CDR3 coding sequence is TGTGCCAGCAGCCTCCGCCGCGCGAACACCGGGGAGCTGTTTTTT.

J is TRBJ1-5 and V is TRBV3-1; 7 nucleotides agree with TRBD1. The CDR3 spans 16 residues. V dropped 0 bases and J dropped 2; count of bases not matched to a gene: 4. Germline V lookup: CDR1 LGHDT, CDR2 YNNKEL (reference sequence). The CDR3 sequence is CASSQEQGSGNQPQHF. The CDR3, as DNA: TGTGCCAGCAGCCAAGAACAGGGGAGCGGCAATCAGCCCCAGCATTTT.

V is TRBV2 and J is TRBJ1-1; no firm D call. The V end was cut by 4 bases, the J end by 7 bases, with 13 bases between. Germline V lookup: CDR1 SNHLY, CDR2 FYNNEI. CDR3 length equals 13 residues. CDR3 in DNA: TGTGCCAGCAGTGGCGGGAGGGAACTTGAAGCTTTCTTT. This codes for CASSGGRELEAFF. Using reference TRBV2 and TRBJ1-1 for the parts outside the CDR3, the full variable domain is EPEVTQTPSHQVTQMGQEVILRCVPISNHLYFYWYRQILGQKVEFLVSFYNNEISEKSEIFDDQFSVERPDGSNFTLKIRSTKLEDSAMYFCASSGGRELEAFFGQGTRLTVV.

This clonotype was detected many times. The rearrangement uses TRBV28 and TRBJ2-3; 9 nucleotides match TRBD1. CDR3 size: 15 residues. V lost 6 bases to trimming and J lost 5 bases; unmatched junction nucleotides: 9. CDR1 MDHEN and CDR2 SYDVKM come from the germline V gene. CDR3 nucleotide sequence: TGTGCCAGCAGGACAGACAGGGGGAGGATAGATACGCAGTATTTT. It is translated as CASRTDRGRIDTQYF.

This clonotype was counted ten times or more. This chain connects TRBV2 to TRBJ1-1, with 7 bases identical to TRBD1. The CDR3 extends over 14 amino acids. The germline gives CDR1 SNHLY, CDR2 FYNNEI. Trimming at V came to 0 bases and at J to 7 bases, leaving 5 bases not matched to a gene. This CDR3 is CASSEANPGGEAFF. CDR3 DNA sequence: TGTGCCAGCAGTGAAGCGAATCCAGGGGGTGAAGCTTTCTTT.

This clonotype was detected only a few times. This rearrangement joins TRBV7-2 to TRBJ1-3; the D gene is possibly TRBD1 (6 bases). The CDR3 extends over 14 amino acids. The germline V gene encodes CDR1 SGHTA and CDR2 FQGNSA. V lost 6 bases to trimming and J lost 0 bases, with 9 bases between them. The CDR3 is CASSLDSSGNTIYF. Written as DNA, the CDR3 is TGTGCCAGCAGTTTGGACAGCTCTGGAAACACCATATATTTT.

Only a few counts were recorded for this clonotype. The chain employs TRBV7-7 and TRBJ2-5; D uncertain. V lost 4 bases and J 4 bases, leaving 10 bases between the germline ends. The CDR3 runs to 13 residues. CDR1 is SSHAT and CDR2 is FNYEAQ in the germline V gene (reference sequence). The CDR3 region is CASSSLDGETQYF. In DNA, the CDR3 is TGTGCCAGCAGCTCACTGGATGGAGAGACCCAGTACTTC.

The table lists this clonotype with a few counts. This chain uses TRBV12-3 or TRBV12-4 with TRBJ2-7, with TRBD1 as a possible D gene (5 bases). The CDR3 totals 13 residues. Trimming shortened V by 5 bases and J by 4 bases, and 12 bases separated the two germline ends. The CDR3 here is CASSPAQGYEQYV. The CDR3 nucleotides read TGTGCCAGCAGTCCCGCGCAGGGATACGAGCAGTACGTC.

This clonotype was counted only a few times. CDR3 sequence: CSVRNPAGAFF. As DNA, the CDR3 is TGCAGCGTCCGAAATCCTGCGGGGGCTTTCTTT. The chain carries TRBV29-1 and TRBJ1-1; D is unclear. V was clipped by 6 bases and J by 11 bases, with 16 bases between them. Germline CDR1 is SQVTM and CDR2 is ANQGSEA. This CDR3 region has 11 residues.

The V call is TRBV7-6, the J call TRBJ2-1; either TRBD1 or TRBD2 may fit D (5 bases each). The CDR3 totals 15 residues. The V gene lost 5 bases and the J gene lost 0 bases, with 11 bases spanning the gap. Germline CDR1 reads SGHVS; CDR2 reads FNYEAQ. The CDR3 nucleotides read TGTGCCAGCAGCCACCGGGGCAGCTCCTACAATGAGCAGTTCTTC. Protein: CASSHRGSSYNEQFF.

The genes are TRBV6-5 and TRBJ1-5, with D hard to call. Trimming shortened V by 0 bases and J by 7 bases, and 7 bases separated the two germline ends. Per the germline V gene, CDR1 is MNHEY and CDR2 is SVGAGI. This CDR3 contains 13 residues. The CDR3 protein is CASSYSVDQPQHF. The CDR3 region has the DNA TGTGCCAGCAGTTACTCGGTCGACCAGCCCCAGCATTTT.

CDR3 loop: CASSPGQTQYF. DNA of the CDR3: TGTGCCAGCAGCCCTGGTCAGACCCAGTACTTC. This rearrangement joins TRBV6-5 to TRBJ2-5; D is ambiguous. The CDR3 consists of 11 residues. V lost 6 bases to trimming and J lost 6 bases, with 8 bases between them. Germline V gene lookup returns CDR1 MNHEY and CDR2 SVGAGI.

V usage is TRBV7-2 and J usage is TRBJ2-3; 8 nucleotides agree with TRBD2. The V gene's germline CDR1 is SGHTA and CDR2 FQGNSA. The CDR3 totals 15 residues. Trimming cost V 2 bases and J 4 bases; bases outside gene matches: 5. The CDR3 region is CASSLFTSGPDTQYF. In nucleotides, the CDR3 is TGTGCCAGCAGCTTATTTACTAGCGGTCCAGATACGCAGTATTTT. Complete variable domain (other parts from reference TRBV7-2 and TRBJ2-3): GAGVSQSPSNKVTEKGKDVELRCDPISGHTALYWYRQSLGQGLEFLIYFQGNSAPDKSGLPSDRFSAERTGGSVSTLTIQRTQQEDSAVYLCASSLFTSGPDTQYFGPGTRLTVL.

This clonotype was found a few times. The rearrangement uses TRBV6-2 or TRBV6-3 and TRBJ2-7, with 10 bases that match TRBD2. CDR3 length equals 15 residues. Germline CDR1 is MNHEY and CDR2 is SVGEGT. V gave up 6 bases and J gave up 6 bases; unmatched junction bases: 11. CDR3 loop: CASRLAGSPQREQYV. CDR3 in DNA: TGTGCCAGCAGACTAGCGGGGAGTCCCCAACGCGAGCAGTACGTC.

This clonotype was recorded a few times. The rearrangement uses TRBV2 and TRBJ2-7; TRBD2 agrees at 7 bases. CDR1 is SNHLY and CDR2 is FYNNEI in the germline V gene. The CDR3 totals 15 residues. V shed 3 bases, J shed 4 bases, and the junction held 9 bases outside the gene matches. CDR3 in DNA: TGTGCCAGCAGTGAGGGCAGCGGGGCTATTTACGAGCAGTACGTC. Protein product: CASSEGSGAIYEQYV.

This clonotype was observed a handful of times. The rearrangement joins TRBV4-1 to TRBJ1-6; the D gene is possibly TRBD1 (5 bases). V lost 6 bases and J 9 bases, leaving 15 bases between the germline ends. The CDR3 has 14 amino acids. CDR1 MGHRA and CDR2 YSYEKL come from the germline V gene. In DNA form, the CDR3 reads TGCGCCAGCAGTTTCCGGGACGGCGTTTCACCCCTCCACTTT. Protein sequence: CASSFRDGVSPLHF.

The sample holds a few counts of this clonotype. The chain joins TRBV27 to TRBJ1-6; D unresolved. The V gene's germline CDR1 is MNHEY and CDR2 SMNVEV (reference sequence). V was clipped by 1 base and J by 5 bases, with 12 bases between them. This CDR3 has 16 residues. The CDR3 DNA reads TGTGCCAGCAGTTTATTTTCCGGATGGGATAATTCACCCCTCCACTTT. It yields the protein CASSLFSGWDNSPLHF.

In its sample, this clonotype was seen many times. The CDR3 nucleotides are TGTGCCAGCTCACAAAGGGGACAGTTTAATTCACCCCTCCACTTT. It encodes CASSQRGQFNSPLHF. V usage is TRBV18 and J usage is TRBJ1-6, with 7 positions matching TRBD1. This CDR3 contains 15 residues. Germline assignment: CDR1 KGHSH and CDR2 LQKENI. The J segment lost 6 bases and the V segment lost 4 bases, leaving 6 bases of the junction unmatched.

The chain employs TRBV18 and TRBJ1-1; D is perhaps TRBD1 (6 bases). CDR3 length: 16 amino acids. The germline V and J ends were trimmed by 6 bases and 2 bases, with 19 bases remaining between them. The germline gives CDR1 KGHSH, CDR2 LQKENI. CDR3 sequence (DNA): TGTGCCAGCTCGGCTCGTATTGGACAGACCAACACTGAAGCTTTCTTT. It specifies CASSARIGQTNTEAFF. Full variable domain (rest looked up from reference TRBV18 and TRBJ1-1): NAGVMQNPRHLVRRRGQEARLRCSPMKGHSHVYWYRQLPEEGLKFMVYLQKENIIDESGMPKERFSAEFPKEGPSILRIQQVVRGDSAAYFCASSARIGQTNTEAFFGQGTRLTVV.

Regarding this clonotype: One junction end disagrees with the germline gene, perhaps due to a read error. The CDR3 DNA is TGTGCCAGCAAATCCAGCGGGGGCTACGGGCAGTACTTC. This translates into CASKSSGGYGQYF. This chain uses TRBV2 with TRBJ2-7; 8 nucleotides align to TRBD2. This CDR3 contains 13 residues. The germline V gene encodes CDR1 SNHLY and CDR2 FYNNEI.

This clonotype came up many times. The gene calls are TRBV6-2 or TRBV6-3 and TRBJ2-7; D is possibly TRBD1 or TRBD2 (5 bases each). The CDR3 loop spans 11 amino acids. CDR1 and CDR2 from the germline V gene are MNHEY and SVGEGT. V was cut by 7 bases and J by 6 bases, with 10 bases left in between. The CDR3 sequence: CASTNGAEQYV. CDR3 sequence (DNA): TGTGCCAGCACTAACGGGGCCGAGCAGTACGTC.